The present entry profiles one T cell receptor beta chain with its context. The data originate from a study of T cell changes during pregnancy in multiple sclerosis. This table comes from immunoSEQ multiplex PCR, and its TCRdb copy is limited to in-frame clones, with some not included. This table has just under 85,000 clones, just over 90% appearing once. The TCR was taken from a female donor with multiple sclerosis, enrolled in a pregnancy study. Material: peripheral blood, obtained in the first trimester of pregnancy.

The CDR3: CASSASGVVYGYTF. The CDR3, as DNA: TGTGCCAGCAGCGCCTCGGGGGTCGTCTATGGCTACACCTTC. The rearrangement uses TRBV6-1 and TRBJ1-2; D perhaps matches TRBD1 (5 bases). The CDR3 is 14 amino acids. V was clipped by 6 bases and J by 4 bases, with 15 bases between them. CDR1 is MNHNS and CDR2 is SASEGT in the germline V gene.